This TCR beta chain was profiled in a study of control samples from healthy donors and cancer patients. The table came from immunoSEQ multiplex PCR; TCRdb's copy has only in-frame clones and leaves some out. The sample contains some 140,000 clones, around 95% of which appear only once. The CDR3 extends over 12 amino acids. Trimming left V 9 bases short and J 6 bases short, with 15 bases between. The germline gives CDR1 SEHNR, CDR2 FQNEAQ (reference sequence). This receptor was taken from a man in his forties or fifties in good health. The genes are TRBV7-9 and TRBJ2-7, with D tentatively TRBD1 (6 bases). The specimen sequenced was blood. The CDR3 DNA reads as TGTGCCAGTAATACAGGGTCGGGCGAGCAGTACTTC. Translating gives CASNTGSGEQYF.